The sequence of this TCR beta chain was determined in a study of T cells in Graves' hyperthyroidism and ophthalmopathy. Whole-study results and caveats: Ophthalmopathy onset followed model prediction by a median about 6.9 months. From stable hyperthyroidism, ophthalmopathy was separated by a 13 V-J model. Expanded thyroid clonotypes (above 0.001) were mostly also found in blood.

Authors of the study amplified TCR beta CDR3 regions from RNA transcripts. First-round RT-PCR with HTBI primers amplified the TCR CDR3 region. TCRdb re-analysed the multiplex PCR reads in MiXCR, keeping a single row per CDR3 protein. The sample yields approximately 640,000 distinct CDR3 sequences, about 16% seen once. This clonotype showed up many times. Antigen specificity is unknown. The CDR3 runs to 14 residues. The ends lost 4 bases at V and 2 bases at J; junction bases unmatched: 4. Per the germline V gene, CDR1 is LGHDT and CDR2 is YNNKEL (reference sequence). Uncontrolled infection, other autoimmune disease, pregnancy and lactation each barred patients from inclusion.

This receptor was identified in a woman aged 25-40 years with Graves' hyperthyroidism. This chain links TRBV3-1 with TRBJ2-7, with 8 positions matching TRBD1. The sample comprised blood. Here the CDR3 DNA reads TGTGCCAGCAGCCTGTCACAGGGGGCCTACGAGCAGTACTTC. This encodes CASSLSQGAYEQYF.